The 7 T cell receptor beta chains listed next were all sequenced from one sample in a study of T cells after yellow fever vaccination. Each CDR3 protein gets one entry after TCRdb re-called the 5' RACE reads with MiXCR. The sample has about 320,000 distinct CDR3 sequences; roughly an eighth are singletons. This specimen consisted of CD4+ T cells sorted from PBMCs, obtained 15 days after the yellow fever booster vaccination. The source of these receptors is a man aged 18 to 29 who received the YFV17D yellow fever vaccine.

Many counts were recorded for this clonotype. V gene TRBV29-1 combines with J gene TRBJ1-2; D might be TRBD1 (5 bases). The germline V gene has CDR1 SQVTM and CDR2 ANQGSEA. The CDR3 totals 11 residues. Trimming stripped 4 bases from V and 5 bases from J, with 8 bases between. This CDR3 reads CSVGQGYGYTF. The CDR3 DNA is TGCAGCGTTGGCCAGGGATATGGCTACACCTTC. Full variable domain (missing parts from reference TRBV29-1 and TRBJ1-2): SAVISQKPSRDICQRGTSLTIQCQVDSQVTMMFWYRQQPGQSLTLIATANQGSEATYESGFVIDKFPISRPNLTFSTLTVSNMSPEDSSIYLCSVGQGYGYTFGSGTRLTVV.

This clonotype turned up a few times. The chain combines TRBV28 with TRBJ2-5; no clear D. Trimming stripped 2 bases from V and 2 bases from J, with 12 bases between. Germline V gives CDR1 MDHEN, CDR2 SYDVKM. CDR3 size: 15 residues. The CDR3 sequence is CASSLGWSGQETQYF. Written as DNA, the CDR3 is TGTGCCAGCAGTTTAGGGTGGTCAGGTCAAGAGACCCAGTACTTC.

This clonotype was found a few times. The rearrangement links TRBV7-2 to TRBJ1-5, with D tentatively TRBD1 (5 bases). The CDR3 has 14 residues. V was shortened by 5 bases and J by 7 bases, with 15 bases between the two germline ends. Germline V gene data show CDR1 as SGHTA and CDR2 as FQGNSA. The CDR3: CASSPGGTGQPQHF. In DNA, the CDR3 is TGTGCCAGCAGCCCGGGAGGGACGGGGCAGCCCCAGCATTTT.

The V gene is TRBV20-1, the J gene TRBJ1-2; the D gene is possibly TRBD1 (5 bases). Trimming took 6 bases from V and 2 from J, leaving 10 bases between them. Germline CDR1 reads DFQATT; CDR2 reads SNEGSKA (reference sequence). This CDR3 spans 12 amino acids. CDR3 loop: CSAGTANYGYTF. CDR3 in DNA: TGCAGTGCAGGGACGGCGAACTATGGCTACACCTTC.

The J gene is TRBJ2-5, the V gene TRBV5-1; D gene unclear. Trimming stripped 1 base from V and 3 bases from J, with 13 bases between. CDR1 and CDR2 from the germline V gene are SGHRS and YFSETQ. This CDR3 is built from 15 residues. The DNA for the CDR3 is TGCGCCAGCAGCTTGTTCTCGTGGGCCGAAGAGACCCAGTACTTC. This translates into CASSLFSWAEETQYF.

In this sample, this clonotype turned up a few times. This rearrangement joins TRBV4-1 to TRBJ2-1; unclear D gene. Trimming removed 4 bases from V and 5 bases from J, with 9 bases in between. CDR3 size: 13 residues. Germline V gene sequence: CDR1 MGHRA, CDR2 YSYEKL. The DNA for the CDR3 is TGCGCCAGCAGCCGCATACCGAACAATGAGCAGTTCTTC. Protein: CASSRIPNNEQFF.

About this clonotype: The CDR3 end shows no conserved phenylalanine or tryptophan, and so a read error is likely. CDR3 in DNA: TGTGCCAGCAGCTTGGGTGGTTCTCCCGGGTTGGGAGAGCAGTACCTC. Its translation is CASSLGGSPGLGEQYL. The chain links TRBV7-9 to TRBJ2-7; D remains ambiguous. This CDR3 contains 16 residues. CDR1 and CDR2 (germline): SEHNR, FQNEAQ (reference sequence). V shed 3 bases and J shed 7 bases, with 22 bases lying between them.